Presented here are 24 T cell receptor beta chains from one specimen sequenced in a study of blood T cell repertoires in COVID-19. Generated by immunoSEQ multiplex PCR, the TCRdb table keeps only in-frame clones and is missing some. Of roughly 240,000 clones listed, approximately 86% were seen once; the top ten hold about 4%. The specimen was peripheral blood. These receptor sequences come from a man between 18 and 29 years old with active or convalescent COVID-19.

V is TRBV5-4 and J is TRBJ2-1; 11 nucleotides agree with TRBD2. V was pared by 0 bases and J by 9 bases, with 2 bases of the junction left unmatched. Looked up from germline, CDR1 is SGHNT and CDR2 is YYREEE (reference sequence). This CDR3 comprises 14 residues. CDR3 sequence reads: CASSLATSGIEQFF. The CDR3 nucleotides are TGTGCCAGCAGCTTGGCGACTAGCGGGATTGAGCAGTTCTTC.

The rearrangement uses TRBV6-5 and TRBJ2-3; 7 positions match TRBD1. This CDR3 has 14 amino acids. Germline CDR1 MNHEY, CDR2 SVGAGI. The junction had 13 bases not matched to a gene; V was cut back by 11 bases and J by 5 bases. DNA of the CDR3: TGTGCCTCTGATCCCGTAGGGGGCAAAGATACGCAGTATTTT. Residues: CASDPVGGKDTQYF.

The chain joins TRBV4-1 to TRBJ2-7; 9 bases are shared with TRBD1. The CDR3 has 15 amino acids. CDR1 MGHRA and CDR2 YSYEKL come from the germline V gene. V lost 2 bases, J lost 6 bases, and 8 bases stayed unmatched. CDR3 nucleotides: TGCGCCAGCAGCCAATTGGGACAGGGTTTGGGCGAGCAGTACTTC. This codes for CASSQLGQGLGEQYF.

The genes are TRBV12-5 and TRBJ2-7; TRBD1 is a possible D gene (6 bases). Germline V CDR1 and CDR2: LGHNT, FRNRAP. The CDR3 is 13 amino acids. V was clipped by 4 bases and J by 2 bases, with 9 bases between them. The CDR3 is CASGSGQTYEQYF. DNA of the CDR3: TGTGCTAGTGGTTCGGGACAAACCTACGAGCAGTACTTC.

This rearrangement joins TRBV12-3 or TRBV12-4 to TRBJ2-5, with 7 bases identical to TRBD2. Germline trimming cut 6 bases from V and 4 bases from J; bases unmatched to any gene: 5. The CDR3 loop spans 13 amino acids. In nucleotides, the CDR3 is TGTGCCAGCAGCCTGACTAGCAGAGAGACCCAGTACTTC. Protein: CASSLTSRETQYF.

This clone appeared once. J is TRBJ1-1 and V is TRBV18, with TRBD1 matching over 9 bases. With 5 bases clipped from V and 1 base from J, the junction kept 11 bases outside the gene matches. Germline CDR1 KGHSH, CDR2 LQKENI. CDR3 size: 17 residues. The CDR3 region is CASSETQPGQGNTEAFF. CDR3 nucleotide sequence: TGTGCCAGCTCAGAAACCCAGCCGGGACAGGGGAACACTGAAGCTTTCTTT.

V usage is TRBV4-3 and J usage is TRBJ1-3, with D hard to call. Trimming shortened V by 2 bases and J by 0 bases, and 14 bases separated the two germline ends. Per the germline V gene, CDR1 is LGHNA and CDR2 is YSLEER. The CDR3 totals 17 residues. The CDR3 sequence is CASSQPHGGHSGNTIYF. The CDR3, as DNA: TGCGCCAGCAGCCAACCCCACGGAGGTCACTCTGGAAACACCATATATTTT.

V usage is TRBV30 and J usage is TRBJ2-5, with D possibly matching TRBD2 (5 bases). The CDR3 sequence is 12 residues long. Per germline, CDR1 GTSNPN and CDR2 SVGIG (reference sequence). V was trimmed by 3 bases and J by 5 bases, leaving 10 bases between them. CDR3 region: CAWRGSAETQYF. CDR3 DNA sequence: TGTGCCTGGAGGGGGAGCGCGGAGACCCAGTACTTC.

The J gene is TRBJ2-7, the V gene TRBV6-5, with 8 bases that match TRBD2. V shed 8 bases and J 5 bases; nucleotides not matched to a gene: 14. The CDR3 is 15 residues long. Germline values: CDR1 MNHEY, CDR2 SVGAGI. CDR3 in DNA: TGTGCCAGCTTTGACGGGGGGGCGCGGTTCGACGAGCAGTACTTC. It translates to CASFDGGARFDEQYF.

The V call is TRBV6-2 or TRBV6-3, the J call TRBJ1-2, with 7 bases lining up with TRBD1. The CDR3 runs 14 residues. Germline V gene data show CDR1 as MNHEY and CDR2 as SVGEGT. V trimming: 8 bases; J trimming: 5 bases; junction bases outside the gene matches: 11. The CDR3 bases are TGTGCCAGCCGCCGGGACAGACTTCAGTATGGCTACACCTTC. Its translation: CASRRDRLQYGYTF.

V gene TRBV6-5 combines with J gene TRBJ1-5, with unresolved D. Trimming removed 0 bases from V and 6 bases from J, with 9 bases in between. Germline V gene lookup returns CDR1 MNHEY and CDR2 SVGAGI. The CDR3 has 14 residues. Here the CDR3 reads CASSYSLGAQPQHF. CDR3 DNA sequence: TGTGCCAGCAGTTACTCTCTAGGCGCTCAGCCCCAGCATTTT.

This clone was detected many times. The chain carries TRBV19 and TRBJ2-3; D gene uncertain. Per the germline V gene, CDR1 is LNHDA and CDR2 is SQIVND (reference sequence). The CDR3 contains 12 residues. Trimming took 5 bases from V and 0 from J, leaving 3 bases between them. CDR3 residues: CASSPSTDTQYF. Here the CDR3 DNA reads TGTGCCAGTAGTCCAAGCACAGATACGCAGTATTTT.

The chain carries TRBV4-1 and TRBJ2-2; 10 bases align to TRBD2. CDR1 is MGHRA and CDR2 is YSYEKL in the germline V gene. This CDR3 is 19 amino acids long. The ends lost 1 base at V and 3 bases at J; junction bases unmatched: 11. In DNA, the CDR3 is TGCGCCAGCAGCCAAGGACCGGGACTAGCGAACAAATACACCGGGGAGCTGTTTTTT. It specifies CASSQGPGLANKYTGELFF.

The chain joins TRBV18 to TRBJ2-5; D is undetermined. This CDR3 is 13 amino acids long. V was shortened by 4 bases and J by 2 bases, with 8 bases between the two germline ends. Germline CDR1 is KGHSH and CDR2 is LQKENI. DNA for the CDR3: TGTGCCAGCTCACGTTTAGCTCAAGAGACCCAGTACTTC. Its protein product is CASSRLAQETQYF.

This chain joins TRBV2 and TRBJ1-1; unclear D gene. The CDR3 has 12 residues. Germline lookup yields CDR1 SNHLY and CDR2 FYNNEI. V shed 1 base and J shed 8 bases, with 8 bases lying between them. The CDR3 is CASSEGGGEAFF. DNA for the CDR3: TGTGCCAGCAGTGAAGGCGGAGGCGAAGCTTTCTTT.

The chain employs TRBV5-4 and TRBJ2-5, with 8 bases aligning to TRBD1. The V and J ends lost 2 bases and 5 bases, in that order; junction bases with no gene match: 11. There are 16 residues in the CDR3. CDR1 is SGHNT and CDR2 is YYREEE in the germline V gene (reference sequence). The CDR3 region has the DNA TGTGCCAGCAGCTTTGGAGACAGGGGCGTCCGGGAGACCCAGTACTTC. Translating gives CASSFGDRGVRETQYF.

The genes are TRBV3-1 (or the pseudogene TRBV3-2) and TRBJ2-1; TRBD1 might be the D (5 bases). Per germline, CDR1 LGHDT and CDR2 YNNKEL (reference sequence). This CDR3 region has 11 residues. With 1 base removed from V and 14 bases from J, the gap between germline ends came to 9 bases. CDR3 amino acids: CASSQGLGEFF. CDR3 sequence (DNA): TGTGCCAGCAGCCAAGGCCTAGGGGAGTTCTTC.

This clone was found once. This sequence joins TRBV6-5 and TRBJ1-1; D is unresolved. The ends were cut back, 0 bases at V and 4 bases at J, with 9 bases in the middle. CDR1 is MNHEY and CDR2 is SVGAGI in the germline V gene. This CDR3 has 14 residues. The CDR3 DNA is TGTGCCAGCAGTTACTCGGAGGGATCCACTGAAGCTTTCTTT. As protein: CASSYSEGSTEAFF.

The genes are TRBV18 and TRBJ2-2, with 12 bases aligning to TRBD2. V lost 2 bases and J lost 0; bases outside the gene matches: 4. Germline V lookup: CDR1 KGHSH, CDR2 LQKENI. There are 18 residues in the CDR3. The CDR3 is CASSPRGLAGSNTGELFF. The DNA for the CDR3 is TGTGCCAGCTCACCAAGGGGACTAGCGGGCTCGAACACCGGGGAGCTGTTTTTT.

This chain connects TRBV6-5 to TRBJ1-2, with TRBD1 identical over 7 bases. Germline CDR1 reads MNHEY; CDR2 reads SVGAGI. The trim removed 0 bases at V and 4 bases at J, leaving 5 bases unmatched. The CDR3 is 15 residues long. The CDR3 nucleotides are TGTGCCAGCAGTTACTCCGGGACAGTTTCCTATGGCTACACCTTC. Its translation: CASSYSGTVSYGYTF.

The chain couples TRBV6-5 to TRBJ2-5; 8 nucleotides line up with TRBD2. The CDR3 contains 13 residues. In germline, CDR1 is MNHEY, CDR2 SVGAGI. Unmatched junction bases numbered 7, after V lost 9 bases and J lost 4 bases. The CDR3 region is CASSGTIVETQYF. CDR3 sequence (DNA): TGTGCCAGTAGCGGGACTATAGTAGAGACCCAGTACTTC.

The V and J genes are TRBV4-3 and TRBJ2-1; 7 positions agree with TRBD2. CDR3 size: 15 residues. CDR1 and CDR2 from the germline V gene are LGHNA and YSLEER. Germline trimming cut 4 bases from V and 0 bases from J; bases unmatched to any gene: 3. The CDR3 DNA reads as TGCGCCAGCAGCCCTTGGACTAGCTCCTACAATGAGCAGTTCTTC. Its translation is CASSPWTSSYNEQFF.

This chain links TRBV24-1 with TRBJ1-1, with 9 bases fitting TRBD1. The CDR3 totals 14 residues. Germline V gene sequence: CDR1 KGHDR, CDR2 SFDVKD. Losses at the gene ends were 4 bases for V and 5 bases for J; bases not matched to a gene: 4. CDR3 in amino acids: CATSDPDRGTEAFF. CDR3 bases: TGTGCCACCAGTGACCCGGACAGGGGAACTGAAGCTTTCTTT.

The chain links TRBV6-5 to TRBJ1-5; 7 bases line up with TRBD1. Germline CDR1 reads MNHEY; CDR2 reads SVGAGI. This CDR3 spans 15 amino acids. With V trimmed by 0 bases and J by 4 bases, 3 bases remained unmatched. As DNA, the CDR3 is TGTGCCAGCAGTTACTCCCAGGGGGAGAATCAGCCCCAGCATTTT. Protein sequence: CASSYSQGENQPQHF.